In its sample, the clone carrying this TCR beta chain was seen a few times. Its antigen is unknown. Germline and junction disagree at one end, which may indicate a read error. The data stem from a study of yellow fever vaccine responses in identical twins. In germline, CDR1 is SSHAT, CDR2 FNYEAQ (reference sequence). This CDR3 comprises 13 residues. TCRdb fed the RT-PCR reads into MiXCR, producing one record per CDR3 protein. The data show more than 1,000 distinct CDR3 sequences, roughly 80% seen once. Study findings and constraints: Twins reportedly mounted vaccine T cell responses that seemed partly convergent, partly personalized.

This clonotype was obtained from a female donor who received the yellow fever vaccine. Material: T cells from blood (PBMCs), unsorted or a sorted subset (not recorded which), obtained before or after yellow fever vaccination (not recorded which). The chain is built from TRBV7-7 and TRBJ1-1, with D tentatively TRBD1 (5 bases). The CDR3 protein is CASSAPGAPEAFF. The CDR3 nucleotides are TGTGCTAGCAGCGCGCCCGGGGCCCCTGAAGCTTTCTTT.